The 17 T cell receptor beta chains in this list originate from one sample, sequenced in a study of T cell repertoires in cytomegalovirus infection. For these TCRs, the target antigens are not known. TCRdb ran MiXCR on the reads and lists one entry per CDR3 protein. The data contain 750,000 to 950,000 distinct CDR3 sequences, 29% of them singletons. Sequenced here: cultured CD8+ T cells from PBMCs, sampled from culture after CMV antigen stimulation. The receptors come from a human donor in good health (CMV status not recorded). Some clones in this sample may be carry-over from other donors' samples.

The chain recombines TRBV28 with TRBJ1-5; 8 bases map to TRBD1. CDR1 is MDHEN, CDR2 SYDVKM, per germline. V was clipped by 2 bases and J by 1 base; unmatched bases: 4. The CDR3 is 16 residues long. CDR3 protein: CASSLRQGASNQPQHF. CDR3 sequence (DNA): TGTGCCAGCAGTTTACGCCAGGGGGCGAGCAATCAGCCCCAGCATTTT.

This clonotype was detected a few times. The gene calls are TRBV20-1 and TRBJ2-3; D may be TRBD2 (7 bases). From germline, CDR1 is DFQATT and CDR2 SNEGSKA (reference sequence). The CDR3 covers 16 residues. The CDR3: CSQRGGGRYSTDTQYF. CDR3 bases: TGCAGCCAAAGAGGGGGGGGCAGGTATAGTACAGATACGCAGTATTTT.

This clonotype was picked up a small number of times. The CDR3, as DNA: TGTGCCAGCAGTTACTGGTCGTCGGGACTGTCCCAAGAGACCCAGTACTTC. Amino acids: CASSYWSSGLSQETQYF. The V and J genes are TRBV6-6 and TRBJ2-5; D is possibly TRBD2 (6 bases). The V end was cut by 1 base, the J end by 1 base, with 16 bases between. The germline CDR1 and CDR2 sequences are MNHNY and SVGAGI (reference sequence). The CDR3 consists of 17 residues.

This clonotype has just a few counts. This chain links TRBV6-1 with TRBJ1-1; tentative D call: TRBD1 (6 bases). This CDR3 region has 14 residues. Trimming took off 3 bases at V and 3 bases at J, with 11 bases between the two ends. The V gene's germline CDR1 is MNHNS and CDR2 SASEGT. The CDR3 protein is CASSDSGQDTEAFF. The CDR3 DNA is TGTGCCAGCAGTGATTCGGGACAAGACACTGAAGCTTTCTTT.

This clonotype was counted between two and nine times. This chain joins TRBV29-1 and TRBJ2-1, with TRBD2 matching over 9 bases. After removal of 7 bases from V and 4 bases from J, the junction contained 5 bases not matched to a gene. CDR3 size: 13 residues. Looked up from germline, CDR1 is SQVTM and CDR2 is ANQGSEA. The CDR3 protein is CSASGGSYNEQFF. CDR3 DNA: TGCAGCGCCAGCGGGGGGTCTTACAATGAGCAGTTCTTC.

This clonotype is a singleton in its sample. A read error may be the cause here, since a much bigger clone is one base away. The chain has TRBV7-6 and TRBJ2-2, with D unclear. The CDR3 covers 15 residues. The V end was cut by 5 bases, the J end by 2 bases, with 12 bases between. Germline V gives CDR1 SGHVS, CDR2 FNYEAQ. In DNA form, the CDR3 reads TGTGCCAGCAGCCATACATGGGCCAACACCGGGGAGCTGTTTTTT. Protein: CASSHTWANTGELFF.

As to this clonotype: The junction departs from germline at one end; a sequencing error may be responsible. The gene calls are TRBV27 and TRBJ1-5; the D is unclear. This CDR3 is 13 amino acids long. Germline V gene data show CDR1 as MNHEY and CDR2 as SMNVEV (reference sequence). The CDR3 DNA reads as TGTGCCAGCAGTTTAGGCAGAGATCATCCCCAGCATTTT. Encoded protein: CASSLGRDHPQHF.

This clonotype was seen many times. The chain combines TRBV7-2 with TRBJ2-7; D gene uncertain. V was cut by 1 base and J by 7 bases, with 17 bases left in between. There are 15 residues in the CDR3. Germline-derived CDR1 and CDR2 are SGHTA and FQGNSA. CDR3 amino acids: CASSLGFGPAEEQYV. CDR3 nucleotides: TGTGCCAGCAGCTTAGGCTTCGGCCCGGCGGAGGAGCAGTACGTC.

This chain links TRBV19 with TRBJ2-3; the D gene is possibly TRBD2 (5 bases). V was trimmed by 3 bases and J by 3 bases, leaving 13 bases between them. The CDR3 loop spans 15 amino acids. Germline values: CDR1 LNHDA, CDR2 SQIVND (reference sequence). The CDR3 reads CASSMDSGSTDTQYF. The CDR3 coding sequence is TGTGCCAGTAGTATGGATTCGGGGTCTACAGATACGCAGTATTTT.

Ten or more counts support this clonotype. The rearrangement joins TRBV12-3 or TRBV12-4 to TRBJ1-2; D gene ambiguous. The CDR3 runs to 16 residues. Trimming cost V 2 bases and J 1 base, with 14 bases left between them. The CDR3 protein is CASSLIFSGGNYGYTF. CDR3 DNA sequence: TGTGCCAGCAGTTTAATATTTAGTGGCGGTAACTATGGCTACACCTTC.

This clonotype was detected ten times or more. The chain links TRBV20-1 to TRBJ1-3, with no clear D. V was pared by 1 base and J by 5 bases, with 12 bases between. The CDR3 is made up of 14 amino acids. The V gene's germline CDR1 is DFQATT and CDR2 SNEGSKA (reference sequence). CDR3 DNA: TGCAGTGCTAGAGGAGCCGAGAGAAGAAACACCATATATTTT. It encodes CSARGAERRNTIYF.

There are a few counts of this clonotype. CDR3 nucleotide sequence: TGTGCCAGCAGTGCTTCCGTGAGCTCCTACAATGAGCAGTTCTTC. It codes for CASSASVSSYNEQFF. The gene calls are TRBV6-1 and TRBJ2-1; D is ambiguous. Germline lookup yields CDR1 MNHNS and CDR2 SASEGT. The CDR3 extends over 15 amino acids. Trimming removed 4 bases from V and 0 bases from J, with 10 bases in between.

This chain connects TRBV25-1 to TRBJ2-5; no firm D call. The CDR3 loop spans 12 amino acids. Trimming pared 5 bases from V and 2 bases from J, leaving 6 bases between. Germline-derived CDR1 and CDR2 are MGHDK and SYGVNS. CDR3 DNA: TGTGCCAGCAGTAGGGCGCAAGAGACCCAGTACTTC. Amino acid sequence: CASSRAQETQYF.

This clonotype was detected many times. This chain connects TRBV11-3 to TRBJ2-3, with 10 bases fitting TRBD1. The length of the CDR3 is 13 residues. V trimming: 5 bases; J trimming: 4 bases; junction bases outside the gene matches: 0. CDR1 is SGHNT and CDR2 is YENEEA in the germline V gene. DNA for the CDR3: TGTGCCAGCAGCGGACAGGGGGCAGATACGCAGTATTTT. This encodes CASSGQGADTQYF.

This clonotype was seen repeatedly, ten times or more. The V call is TRBV7-6, the J call TRBJ1-1; maybe TRBD1 (5 bases). The CDR3 is 14 amino acids. Germline lookup yields CDR1 SGHVS and CDR2 FNYEAQ. V dropped 5 bases and J dropped 3 bases, with 13 bases sitting between them. The CDR3 here is CASSPWGEDTEAFF. Written as DNA, the CDR3 is TGTGCCAGCAGCCCCTGGGGGGAGGACACTGAAGCTTTCTTT.

J is TRBJ2-5 and V is TRBV5-1, with 10 bases aligning to TRBD2. This CDR3 is built from 14 residues. J lost 4 bases, V lost 3 bases, and 3 bases had no gene match. From germline, CDR1 is SGHRS and CDR2 YFSETQ. The CDR3 DNA reads as TGCGCCAGCAGCTGGACTAGCGGATTAGAGACCCAGTACTTC. Encoded protein: CASSWTSGLETQYF.

The rearrangement joins TRBV5-6 to TRBJ1-1; a possible D gene is TRBD1 (5 bases). This CDR3 spans 13 amino acids. Germline V CDR1 and CDR2: SGHDT, YYEEEE. Trimming removed 3 bases from V and 6 bases from J, with 12 bases in between. As DNA, the CDR3 is TGTGCCAGCAGCTGGACCCAGGGCGCTGAAGCTTTCTTT. Protein product: CASSWTQGAEAFF.